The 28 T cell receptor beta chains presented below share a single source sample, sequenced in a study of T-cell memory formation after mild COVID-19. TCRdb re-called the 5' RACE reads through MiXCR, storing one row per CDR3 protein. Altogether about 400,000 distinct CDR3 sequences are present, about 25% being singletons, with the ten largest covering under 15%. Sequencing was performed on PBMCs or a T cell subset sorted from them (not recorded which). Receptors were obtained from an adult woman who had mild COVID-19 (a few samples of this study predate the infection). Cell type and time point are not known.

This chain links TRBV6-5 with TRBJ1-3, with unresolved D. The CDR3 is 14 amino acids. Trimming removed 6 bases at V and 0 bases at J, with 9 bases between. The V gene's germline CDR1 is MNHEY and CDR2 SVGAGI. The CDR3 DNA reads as TGTGCCAGCAGACAAGGCTACTCTGGAAACACCATATATTTT. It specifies CASRQGYSGNTIYF.

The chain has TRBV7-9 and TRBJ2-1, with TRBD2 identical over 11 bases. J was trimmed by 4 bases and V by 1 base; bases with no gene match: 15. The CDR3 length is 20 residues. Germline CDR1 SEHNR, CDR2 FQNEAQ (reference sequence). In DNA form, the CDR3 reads TGTGCCAGCAGCTTAGAAGGGGCGACTAGCGGGGATTTAGGGTACAATGAGCAGTTCTTC. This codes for CASSLEGATSGDLGYNEQFF.

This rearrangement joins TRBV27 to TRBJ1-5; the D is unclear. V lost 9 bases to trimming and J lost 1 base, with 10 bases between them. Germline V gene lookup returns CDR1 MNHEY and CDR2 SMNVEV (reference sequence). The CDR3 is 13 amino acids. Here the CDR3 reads CASPSRSNQPQHF. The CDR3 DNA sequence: TGTGCCAGTCCCTCCAGGAGCAATCAGCCCCAGCATTTT.

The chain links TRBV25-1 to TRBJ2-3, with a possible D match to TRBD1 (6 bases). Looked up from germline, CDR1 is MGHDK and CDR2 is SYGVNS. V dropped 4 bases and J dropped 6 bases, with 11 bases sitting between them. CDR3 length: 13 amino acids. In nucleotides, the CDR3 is TGTGCCAGCAGTGCACCCAGGGGTGATACGCAGTATTTT. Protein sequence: CASSAPRGDTQYF.

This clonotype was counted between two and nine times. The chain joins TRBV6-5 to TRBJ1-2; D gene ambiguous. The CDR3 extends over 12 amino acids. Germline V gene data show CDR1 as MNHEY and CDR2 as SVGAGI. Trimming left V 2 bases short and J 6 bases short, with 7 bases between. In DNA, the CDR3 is TGTGCCAGCAGTTACGGGGTGGATGGCTACACCTTC. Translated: CASSYGVDGYTF.

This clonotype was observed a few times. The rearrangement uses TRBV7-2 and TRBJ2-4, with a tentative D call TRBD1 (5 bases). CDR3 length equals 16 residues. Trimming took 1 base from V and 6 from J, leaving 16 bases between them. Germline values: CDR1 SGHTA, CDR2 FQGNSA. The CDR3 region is CASSLGYRPDTNIQYF. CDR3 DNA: TGTGCCAGCAGCTTAGGTTACAGGCCCGATACAAACATTCAGTACTTC. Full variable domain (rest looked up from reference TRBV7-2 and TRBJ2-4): GAGVSQSPSNKVTEKGKDVELRCDPISGHTALYWYRQSLGQGLEFLIYFQGNSAPDKSGLPSDRFSAERTGGSVSTLTIQRTQQEDSAVYLCASSLGYRPDTNIQYFGAGTRLSVL.

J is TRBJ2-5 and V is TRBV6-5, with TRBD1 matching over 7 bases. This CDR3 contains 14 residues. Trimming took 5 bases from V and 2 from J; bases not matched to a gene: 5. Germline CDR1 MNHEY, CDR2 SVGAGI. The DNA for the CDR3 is TGTGCCAGCAGTCCAGGGGGTTATCAAGAGACCCAGTACTTC. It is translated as CASSPGGYQETQYF.

The CDR3 DNA reads TGTGCCTGGAGTCCCTCCCGAGGGTCTGGAAATGAGCAGTTCTTC. It specifies CAWSPSRGSGNEQFF. V gene TRBV30 combines with J gene TRBJ2-1, with D maybe TRBD2 (5 bases). CDR1 and CDR2 from the germline V gene are GTSNPN and SVGIG (reference sequence). Trimming left V 2 bases short and J 7 bases short, with 18 bases between. The CDR3 is made up of 15 amino acids.

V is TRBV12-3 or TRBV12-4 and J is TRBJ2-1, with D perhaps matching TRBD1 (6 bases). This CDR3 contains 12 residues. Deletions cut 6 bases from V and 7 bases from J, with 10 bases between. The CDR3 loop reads CASRTRGNEQFF. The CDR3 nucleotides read TGTGCCAGCAGGACGAGGGGGAATGAGCAGTTCTTC.

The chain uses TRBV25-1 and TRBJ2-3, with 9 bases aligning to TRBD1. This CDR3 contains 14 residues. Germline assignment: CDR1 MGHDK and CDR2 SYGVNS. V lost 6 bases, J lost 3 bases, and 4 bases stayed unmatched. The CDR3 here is CASRRGQGTDTQYF. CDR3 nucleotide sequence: TGTGCCAGCAGACGAGGACAGGGGACAGATACGCAGTATTTT.

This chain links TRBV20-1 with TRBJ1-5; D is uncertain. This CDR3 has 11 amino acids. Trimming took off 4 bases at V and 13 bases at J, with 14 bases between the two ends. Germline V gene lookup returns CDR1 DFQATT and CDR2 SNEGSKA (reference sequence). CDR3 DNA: TGCAGTGCTAATTTCGCAGATATACAGCATTTT. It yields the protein CSANFADIQHF.

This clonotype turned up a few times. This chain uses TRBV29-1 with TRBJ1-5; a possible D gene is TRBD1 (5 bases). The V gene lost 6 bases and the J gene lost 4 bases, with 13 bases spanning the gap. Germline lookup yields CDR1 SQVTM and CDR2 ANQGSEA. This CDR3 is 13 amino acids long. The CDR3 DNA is TGCAGCGTCGCCGGCGGGGGAAATCAGCCCCAGCATTTT. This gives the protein CSVAGGGNQPQHF.

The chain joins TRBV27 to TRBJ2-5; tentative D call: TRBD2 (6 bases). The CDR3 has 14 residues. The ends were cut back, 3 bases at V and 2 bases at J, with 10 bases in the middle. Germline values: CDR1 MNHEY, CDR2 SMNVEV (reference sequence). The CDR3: CASSLGTLQETQYF. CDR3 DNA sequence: TGTGCCAGCAGTTTGGGGACTCTACAAGAGACCCAGTACTTC.

The CDR3 nucleotides read TGTGCCAGCAGCTCGATACAGGGAGATGGCTACACCTTC. Translation gives CASSSIQGDGYTF. The V and J genes are TRBV7-2 and TRBJ1-2; D perhaps matches TRBD1 (6 bases). Trimming removed 4 bases from V and 6 bases from J, with 12 bases in between. CDR1 is SGHTA, CDR2 FQGNSA, per germline. The CDR3 loop spans 13 amino acids.

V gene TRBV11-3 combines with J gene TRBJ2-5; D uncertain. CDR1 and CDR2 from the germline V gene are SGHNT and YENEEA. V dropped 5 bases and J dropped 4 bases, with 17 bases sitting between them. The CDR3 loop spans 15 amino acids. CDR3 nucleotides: TGTGCCAGCAGCCATGGGTCGGCGAAGGCAGAGACCCAGTACTTC. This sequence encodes CASSHGSAKAETQYF.

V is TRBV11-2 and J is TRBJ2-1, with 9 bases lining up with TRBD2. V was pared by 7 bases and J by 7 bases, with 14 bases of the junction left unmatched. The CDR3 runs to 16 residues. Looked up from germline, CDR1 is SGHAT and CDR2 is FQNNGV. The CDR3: CASKFSGVSGGNEQFF. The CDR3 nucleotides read TGTGCCAGCAAGTTTTCCGGGGTTAGCGGGGGAAATGAGCAGTTCTTC. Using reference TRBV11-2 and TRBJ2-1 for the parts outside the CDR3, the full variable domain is EAGVAQSPRYKIIEKRQSVAFWCNPISGHATLYWYQQILGQGPKLLIQFQNNGVVDDSQLPKDRFSAERLKGVDSTLKIQPAKLEDSAVYLCASKFSGVSGGNEQFFGPGTRLTVL.

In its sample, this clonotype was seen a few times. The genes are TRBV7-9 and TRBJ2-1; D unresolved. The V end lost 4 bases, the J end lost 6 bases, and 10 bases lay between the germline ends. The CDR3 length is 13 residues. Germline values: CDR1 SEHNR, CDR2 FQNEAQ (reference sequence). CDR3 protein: CASSYAVGNEQFF. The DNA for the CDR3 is TGTGCCAGCAGCTACGCTGTGGGCAATGAGCAGTTCTTC. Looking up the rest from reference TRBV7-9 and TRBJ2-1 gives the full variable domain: DTGVSQNPRHKITKRGQNVTFRCDPISEHNRLYWYRQTLGQGPEFLTYFQNEAQLEKSRLLSDRFSAERPKGSFSTLEIQRTEQGDSAMYLCASSYAVGNEQFFGPGTRLTVL.

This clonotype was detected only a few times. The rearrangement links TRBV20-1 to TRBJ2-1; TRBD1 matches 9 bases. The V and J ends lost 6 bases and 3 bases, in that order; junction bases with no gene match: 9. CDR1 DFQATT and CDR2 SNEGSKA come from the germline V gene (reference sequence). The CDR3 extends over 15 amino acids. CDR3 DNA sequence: TGCAGTGCCCTTATACAGGGGGCCGGCTACAATGAGCAGTTCTTC. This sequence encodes CSALIQGAGYNEQFF.

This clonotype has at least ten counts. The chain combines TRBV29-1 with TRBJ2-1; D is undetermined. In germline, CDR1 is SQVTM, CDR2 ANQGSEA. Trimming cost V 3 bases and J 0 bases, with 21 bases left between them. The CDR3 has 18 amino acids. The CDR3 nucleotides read TGCAGCGTTGAGGCCTCCCGTGCATCCCTGAGCTCCTACAATGAGCAGTTCTTC. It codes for CSVEASRASLSSYNEQFF.

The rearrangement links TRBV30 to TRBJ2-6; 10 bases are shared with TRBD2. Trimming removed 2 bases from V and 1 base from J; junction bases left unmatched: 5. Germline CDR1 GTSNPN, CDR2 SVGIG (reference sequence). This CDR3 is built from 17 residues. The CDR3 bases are TGTGCCTGGAGTCAAGCGGGAGGGCCTTCTGGGGCCAACGTCCTGACTTTC. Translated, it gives CAWSQAGGPSGANVLTF.

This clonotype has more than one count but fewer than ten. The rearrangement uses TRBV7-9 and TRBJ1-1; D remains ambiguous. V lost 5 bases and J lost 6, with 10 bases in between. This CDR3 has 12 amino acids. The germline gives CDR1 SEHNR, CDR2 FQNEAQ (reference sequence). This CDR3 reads CASSLTSAEAFF. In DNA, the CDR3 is TGTGCCAGCAGCCTTACCAGTGCTGAAGCTTTCTTT.

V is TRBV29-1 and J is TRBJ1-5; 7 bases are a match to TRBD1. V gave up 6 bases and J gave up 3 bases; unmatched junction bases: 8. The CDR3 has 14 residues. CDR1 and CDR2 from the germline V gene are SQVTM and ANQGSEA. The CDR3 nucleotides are TGCAGCGTCTCAGGGACAGAACTCAATCAGCCCCAGCATTTT. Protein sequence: CSVSGTELNQPQHF.

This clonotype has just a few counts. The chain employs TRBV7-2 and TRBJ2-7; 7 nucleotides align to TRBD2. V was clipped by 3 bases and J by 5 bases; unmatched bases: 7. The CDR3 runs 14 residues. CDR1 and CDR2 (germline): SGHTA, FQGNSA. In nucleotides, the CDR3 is TGTGCCAGCAGCTTGGCCCAGAGCGGGAACGAGCAGTACTTC. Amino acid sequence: CASSLAQSGNEQYF.

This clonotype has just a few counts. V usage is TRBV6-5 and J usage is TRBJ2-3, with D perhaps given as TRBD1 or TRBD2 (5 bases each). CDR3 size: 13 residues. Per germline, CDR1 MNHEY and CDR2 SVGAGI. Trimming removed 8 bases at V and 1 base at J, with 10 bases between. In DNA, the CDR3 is TGTGCCAGCTCACGGGACGGCACAGATACGCAGTATTTT. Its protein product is CASSRDGTDTQYF.

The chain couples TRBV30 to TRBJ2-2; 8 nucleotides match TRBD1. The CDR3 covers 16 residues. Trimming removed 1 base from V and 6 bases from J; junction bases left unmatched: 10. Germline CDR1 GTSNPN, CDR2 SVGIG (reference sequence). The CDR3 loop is CAWSAGRTGIAGELFF. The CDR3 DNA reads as TGTGCCTGGAGTGCCGGAAGGACAGGGATTGCCGGGGAGCTGTTTTTT.

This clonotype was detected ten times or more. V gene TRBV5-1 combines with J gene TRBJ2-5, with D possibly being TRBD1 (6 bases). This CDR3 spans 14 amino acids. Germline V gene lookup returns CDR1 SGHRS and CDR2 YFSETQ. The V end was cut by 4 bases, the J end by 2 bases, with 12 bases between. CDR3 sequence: CASSPGQPQETQYF. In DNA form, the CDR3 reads TGCGCCAGCAGCCCCGGACAGCCTCAAGAGACCCAGTACTTC.

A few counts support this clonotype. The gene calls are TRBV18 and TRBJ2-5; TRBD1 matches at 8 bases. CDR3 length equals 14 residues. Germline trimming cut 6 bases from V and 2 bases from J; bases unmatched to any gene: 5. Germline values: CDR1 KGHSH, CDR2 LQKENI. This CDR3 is CASSRTGNQETQYF. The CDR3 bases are TGTGCCAGCTCCCGGACAGGGAATCAAGAGACCCAGTACTTC.

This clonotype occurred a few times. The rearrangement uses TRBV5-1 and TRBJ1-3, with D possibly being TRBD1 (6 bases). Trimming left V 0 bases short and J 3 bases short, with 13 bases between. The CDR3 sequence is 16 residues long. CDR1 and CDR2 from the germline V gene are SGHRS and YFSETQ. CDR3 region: CASSLASGTLGNTIYF. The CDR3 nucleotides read TGCGCCAGCAGCTTGGCGTCAGGGACACTTGGAAACACCATATATTTT.